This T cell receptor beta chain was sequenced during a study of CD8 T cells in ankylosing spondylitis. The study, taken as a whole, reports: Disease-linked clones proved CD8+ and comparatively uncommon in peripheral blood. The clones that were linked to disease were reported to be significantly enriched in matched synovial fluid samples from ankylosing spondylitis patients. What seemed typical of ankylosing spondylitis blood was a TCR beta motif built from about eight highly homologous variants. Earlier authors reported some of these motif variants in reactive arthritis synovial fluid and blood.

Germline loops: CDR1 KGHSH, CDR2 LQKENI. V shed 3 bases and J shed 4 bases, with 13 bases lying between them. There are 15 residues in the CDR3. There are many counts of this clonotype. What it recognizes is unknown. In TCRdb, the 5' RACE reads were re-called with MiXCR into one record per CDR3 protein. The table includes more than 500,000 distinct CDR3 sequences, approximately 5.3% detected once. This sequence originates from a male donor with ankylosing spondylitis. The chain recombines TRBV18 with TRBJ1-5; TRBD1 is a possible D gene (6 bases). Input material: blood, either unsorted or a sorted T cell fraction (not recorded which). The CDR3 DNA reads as TGTGCCAGCTCACCTTCCGGGACAAATAATCAGCCCCAGCATTTT. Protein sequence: CASSPSGTNNQPQHF.